Below, 4 T cell receptor beta chains from the same sample are listed, as sequenced in a study of spatial heterogeneity in lung cancer. Sample time point: sample taken at primary tumor resection. General study results and limits: Higher tumor mutation counts went along with higher counts of expanded intratumoral alpha and beta TCRs.

TCRdb re-called the 5' RACE reads through MiXCR, storing one row per CDR3 protein. The table shows around 11,000 distinct CDR3 sequences, with approximately 8% occurring only once. Their antigen targets remain unknown. The sample was lung tumor tissue, taken at surgery. Source of these receptors: a female donor with early-stage non-small cell lung cancer.

This clonotype was detected ten times or more. This beta chain is an off-target read within a library intended for alpha chains, so its frequency means little. The chain employs TRBV7-3 and TRBJ2-2; 8 positions match TRBD1. The CDR3 consists of 16 residues. Germline values: CDR1 SGHTA, CDR2 FQGTGA. Trimming cost V 2 bases and J 3 bases; bases outside gene matches: 5. In nucleotides, the CDR3 is TGTGCCAGCAGCTTAGGACAGGGACGGTACACCGGGGAGCTGTTTTTT. Translation gives CASSLGQGRYTGELFF.

This clonotype was recorded at least ten times. A library made for alpha chains picked up this beta chain off target, so its size means little. The chain uses TRBV11-1 and TRBJ1-2, with TRBD1 matching 9 bases. The ends lost 4 bases at V and 2 bases at J; junction bases unmatched: 2. CDR1 SGHAT and CDR2 FQDESV come from the germline V gene (reference sequence). The CDR3 runs 14 residues. CDR3 sequence (DNA): TGTGCCAGCAGCTCGACAGGGGGAAACTATGGCTACACCTTC. This sequence encodes CASSSTGGNYGYTF.

This clonotype was seen at least ten times. Since it is a stray read in a library aimed at alpha chains, this beta chain has a size that is not meaningful. J is TRBJ2-5 and V is TRBV30; D is perhaps TRBD1 (5 bases). The CDR3 sequence is 13 residues long. Germline-derived CDR1 and CDR2 are GTSNPN and SVGIG (reference sequence). The V end was cut by 0 bases, the J end by 2 bases, with 7 bases between. CDR3 sequence: CAWSVSGQETQYF. The CDR3 coding sequence is TGTGCCTGGAGTGTTTCAGGGCAAGAGACCCAGTACTTC.

This clonotype was counted a few times. This beta chain turned up in a library designed for alpha chains; as an off-target read, its abundance says little. CDR3 loop: CASSVGPYNEQFF. CDR3 nucleotide sequence: TGTGCCAGCAGTGTGGGGCCCTACAATGAGCAGTTCTTC. The genes are TRBV6-1 and TRBJ2-1, with a weak D call TRBD1 (5 bases). Trimming took off 4 bases at V and 2 bases at J, with 6 bases between the two ends. CDR1 MNHNS and CDR2 SASEGT come from the germline V gene. This CDR3 has 13 residues.